These 11 T cell receptor beta chains came from one sample sequenced in a study of control samples from healthy donors and cancer patients. Produced via immunoSEQ multiplex PCR; TCRdb's table is partial and in-frame only. The sample records about 120,000 clones, around 90% being singletons. Sequenced: blood. All receptors come from a man in his forties or fifties in good health.

This rearrangement joins TRBV11-2 to TRBJ1-6; D is uncertain. CDR1 is SGHAT, CDR2 FQNNGV, per germline. V lost 1 base and J 6 bases, leaving 10 bases between the germline ends. The CDR3 contains 15 residues. The CDR3 spells CASSLVGRFNSPLHF. The CDR3 DNA is TGTGCCAGCAGCTTAGTGGGCAGGTTTAATTCACCCCTCCACTTT. Looking up the rest from reference TRBV11-2 and TRBJ1-6 gives the full variable domain: EAGVAQSPRYKIIEKRQSVAFWCNPISGHATLYWYQQILGQGPKLLIQFQNNGVVDDSQLPKDRFSAERLKGVDSTLKIQPAKLEDSAVYLCASSLVGRFNSPLHFGNGTRLTVT.

The chain is built from TRBV30 and TRBJ2-5; unclear D gene. Germline CDR1 reads GTSNPN; CDR2 reads SVGIG (reference sequence). This CDR3 is 14 amino acids long. With 2 bases removed from V and 5 bases from J, the gap between germline ends came to 15 bases. The CDR3 bases are TGTGCCTGGAGTATCCCTAACTCCGGGGAGACCCAGTACTTC. This encodes CAWSIPNSGETQYF. Complete variable domain (other parts from reference TRBV30 and TRBJ2-5): SQTIHQWPATLVQPVGSPLSLECTVEGTSNPNLYWYRQAAGRGLQLLFYSVGIGQISSEVPQNLSASRPQDRQFILSSKKLLLSDSGFYLCAWSIPNSGETQYFGPGTRLLVL.

This chain links TRBV11-3 with TRBJ2-7; D gene ambiguous. The CDR3 loop spans 12 amino acids. Germline V lookup: CDR1 SGHNT, CDR2 YENEEA. Trimming cost V 5 bases and J 2 bases, with 7 bases left between them. The CDR3 loop reads CASSPDAYEQYF. DNA of the CDR3: TGTGCCAGCAGCCCGGACGCCTACGAGCAGTACTTC.

The genes are TRBV6-5 and TRBJ1-5; 8 positions match TRBD1. Germline V lookup: CDR1 MNHEY, CDR2 SVGAGI. V lost 5 bases to trimming and J lost 4 bases; unmatched junction nucleotides: 7. The CDR3 contains 15 residues. The CDR3 loop is CASSPRTGRNQPQHF. For the CDR3, the DNA is TGTGCCAGCAGTCCCCGGACAGGGCGAAATCAGCCCCAGCATTTT.

This chain joins TRBV6-4 and TRBJ2-1; 9 nucleotides align to TRBD1. The CDR3 spans 14 residues. CDR1 is MRHNA, CDR2 SNTAGT, per germline. J gave up 12 bases and V 5 bases, and 11 bases lay outside the gene matches. The DNA of the CDR3 is TGTGCCAGCAGTCTCACGGGACAGGGCGGGAGGCAGTTCTTC. This codes for CASSLTGQGGRQFF.

The chain uses TRBV11-2 and TRBJ2-1; D is unclear. CDR1 is SGHAT, CDR2 FQNNGV, per germline. Deletions cut 0 bases from V and 5 bases from J, with 11 bases between. CDR3 length: 15 amino acids. This CDR3 is CASSLDVIRNNEQFF. In DNA, the CDR3 is TGTGCCAGCAGCTTAGACGTCATTCGTAACAATGAGCAGTTCTTC.

Concerning this clone: A junction end diverges from the germline sequence, so it may reflect a read error. The J gene is TRBJ1-5, the V gene TRBV24-1; D gene uncertain. This CDR3 is 14 amino acids long. The germline gives CDR1 KGHDR, CDR2 SFDVKD. The CDR3, as DNA: TGTGCCACCAGTGATCCGGGTAGCGATCAGCCCCAGCATTTT. It yields the protein CATSDPGSDQPQHF.

The CDR3 sequence: CASSSQQGLNTEAFF. The CDR3 DNA follows: TGTGCCAGCAGTTCACAACAGGGACTGAACACTGAAGCTTTCTTT. The chain carries TRBV6-2 or TRBV6-3 and TRBJ1-1; D is possibly TRBD1 (6 bases). The germline CDR1 and CDR2 sequences are MNHEY and SVGEGT. The CDR3 consists of 15 residues. Trimming removed 4 bases from V and 0 bases from J, with 12 bases in between.

The chain couples TRBV11-2 to TRBJ2-3; the D gene is possibly TRBD1 (6 bases). The V end lost 6 bases, the J end lost 2 bases, and 12 bases lay between the germline ends. The length of the CDR3 is 14 residues. In germline, CDR1 is SGHAT, CDR2 FQNNGV. The DNA of the CDR3 is TGTGCCAGCAGTTGGGGGCAGATCACAGATACGCAGTATTTT. The encoded protein is CASSWGQITDTQYF.

V is TRBV19 and J is TRBJ2-6; 10 bases line up with TRBD1. The V gene end was trimmed by 2 bases and the J gene end by 6 bases; junction bases not matched to a gene: 10. Per the germline V gene, CDR1 is LNHDA and CDR2 is SQIVND (reference sequence). The CDR3 is 18 amino acids. CDR3 DNA: TGTGCCAGTAGTATATCGTTTGGACAGGGGGAAATGGCCAACGTCCTGACTTTC. This gives the protein CASSISFGQGEMANVLTF.

The rearrangement uses TRBV6-5 and TRBJ2-7; 8 positions agree with TRBD1. V was clipped by 10 bases and J by 9 bases; unmatched bases: 20. In germline, CDR1 is MNHEY, CDR2 SVGAGI. The CDR3 has 15 amino acids. In DNA form, the CDR3 reads TGTGCCACCTGCCTCTTGGACAGGGCGACGGGGGCGCAGTACTTC. Translation gives CATCLLDRATGAQYF.